Listed below are T cell receptor beta chains from one sample, sequenced in a study of shared clonotypes between healthy human individuals. TCRdb's table, derived via immunoSEQ multiplex PCR, lists solely in-frame clones and lacks some. The table has roughly 640,000 clones, over 65% seen once. The sample consisted of memory CD4+ T cells sorted from blood. These receptor sequences come from a woman in her 30s in good health. The CDR3 runs from the conserved cysteine through the conserved F or W. Fields, in order: clone size, J gene, CDR3 length, V gene, D gene, CDR3 protein, CDR3 DNA. A D gene is named only where the DNA matches it firmly. Some rows mark clone size as missing; the rest say once, few, many or name a class of expanded clone.

abundance: .; j_gene: TRBJ2-1; len: 16; v_gene: TRBV28; d_gene: TRBD2; CDR3aa: CATSLVVSGTYNEQFF; CDR3nt: TGTGCCACTTCACTGGTGGTTAGCGGGACCTACAATGAGCAGTTCTTC
abundance: .; j_gene: TRBJ2-1; len: 16; v_gene: TRBV4-1; d_gene: TRBD1; CDR3aa: CASSLLRQGPYNEQFF; CDR3nt: TGCGCCAGCAGCCTTTTAAGACAGGGCCCCTACAATGAGCAGTTCTTC
abundance: .; j_gene: TRBJ2-1; len: 15; v_gene: TRBV4-1; d_gene: TRBD2; CDR3aa: CASRDPGRSTNEQFF; CDR3nt: TGCGCCAGCAGAGACCCCGGGAGGTCAACCAATGAGCAGTTCTTC
abundance: .; j_gene: TRBJ1-2; len: 13; v_gene: TRBV6-5; d_gene: TRBD1; CDR3aa: CASSKAGGNGYTF; CDR3nt: TGTGCCAGCAGTAAAGCAGGGGGCAATGGCTACACCTTC
abundance: .; j_gene: TRBJ2-2; len: 16; v_gene: TRBV7-6; d_gene: TRBD2; CDR3aa: CASSLAAGVNTGELFF; CDR3nt: TGTGCCAGCAGCTTAGCCGCGGGGGTGAACACCGGGGAGCTGTTTTTT
abundance: .; j_gene: TRBJ2-1; len: 11; v_gene: TRBV20-1; d_gene: .; CDR3aa: CSARKENEQFF; CDR3nt: TGCAGTGCTAGAAAGGAGAATGAGCAGTTCTTC
abundance: once; j_gene: TRBJ2-1; len: 15; v_gene: TRBV27; d_gene: .; CDR3aa: CASSKVGTVYNEQFF; CDR3nt: TGTGCCAGCTCAAAGGTCGGGACGGTTTACAATGAGCAGTTCTTC
abundance: .; j_gene: TRBJ2-4; len: 17; v_gene: TRBV27; d_gene: .; CDR3aa: CASSPNAGPLSKNIQYF; CDR3nt: TGTGCCAGCAGTCCCAACGCGGGGCCCTTGAGCAAAAACATTCAGTACTTC
abundance: .; j_gene: TRBJ2-7; len: 15; v_gene: TRBV6-5; d_gene: .; CDR3aa: CASSYLGGPDYEQYF; CDR3nt: TGTGCCAGCAGTTACCTGGGCGGCCCGGACTACGAGCAGTACTTC
abundance: many; j_gene: TRBJ2-3; len: 17; v_gene: TRBV11-3; d_gene: .; CDR3aa: CASSLWAKHPSTDTQYF; CDR3nt: TGTGCCAGCAGCTTATGGGCGAAACACCCTAGCACAGATACGCAGTATTTT
abundance: .; j_gene: TRBJ2-1; len: 17; v_gene: TRBV11-3; d_gene: TRBD2; CDR3aa: CASSQKTSGKFYNEQFF; CDR3nt: TGTGCCAGCAGCCAGAAGACTAGCGGGAAATTCTACAATGAGCAGTTCTTC
abundance: .; j_gene: TRBJ1-4; len: 14; v_gene: TRBV5-1; d_gene: .; CDR3aa: CASGEGSTNEKLFF; CDR3nt: TGCGCCAGCGGCGAGGGGTCTACTAATGAAAAACTGTTTTTT
abundance: many; j_gene: TRBJ1-1; len: 13; v_gene: TRBV11-3; d_gene: .; CDR3aa: CASSQGINTEAFF; CDR3nt: TGTGCCAGCAGCCAGGGCATTAACACTGAAGCTTTCTTT
abundance: once; j_gene: TRBJ2-3; len: 15; v_gene: TRBV2; d_gene: .; CDR3aa: CASQILAYGTDTQYF; CDR3nt: TGTGCCAGTCAAATCCTAGCGTATGGGACAGATACGCAGTATTTT
abundance: .; j_gene: TRBJ2-7; len: 14; v_gene: TRBV28; d_gene: TRBD1; CDR3aa: CASRAQGALYEQYF; CDR3nt: TGTGCCAGCAGGGCACAGGGGGCGTTGTACGAGCAGTACTTC
abundance: .; j_gene: TRBJ1-5; len: 16; v_gene: TRBV4-2; d_gene: .; CDR3aa: CASSQVPADSNQPQHF; CDR3nt: TGTGCCAGCAGCCAAGTGCCAGCCGATAGCAATCAGCCCCAGCATTTT
abundance: .; j_gene: TRBJ2-2; len: 15; v_gene: TRBV5-1; d_gene: .; CDR3aa: CASSLEGSEGGELFF; CDR3nt: TGCGCCAGCAGCTTGGAGGGGAGCGAGGGCGGGGAGCTGTTTTTT
abundance: many; j_gene: TRBJ2-2; len: 14; v_gene: TRBV10-2; d_gene: TRBD2; CDR3aa: CASSESSGSGELFF; CDR3nt: TGCGCCAGCAGTGAGTCTAGCGGGAGCGGGGAGCTGTTTTTT
abundance: few; j_gene: TRBJ2-5; len: 14; v_gene: TRBV5-1; d_gene: TRBD1; CDR3aa: CASSPTGTEETQYF; CDR3nt: TGCGCCAGCAGCCCAACCGGGACAGAAGAGACCCAGTACTTC
abundance: .; j_gene: TRBJ1-4; len: 14; v_gene: TRBV7-9; d_gene: TRBD1; CDR3aa: CASRTGTGNEKLFF; CDR3nt: TGTGCCAGCAGGACCGGGACAGGAAACGAAAAACTGTTTTTT
abundance: .; j_gene: TRBJ2-5; len: 14; v_gene: TRBV28; d_gene: .; CDR3aa: CASSLAPVQETQYF; CDR3nt: TGTGCCAGCAGTTTAGCCCCGGTCCAAGAGACCCAGTACTTC
abundance: .; j_gene: TRBJ2-3; len: 16; v_gene: TRBV11-2; d_gene: TRBD2; CDR3aa: CASSPDAGGPRDTQYF; CDR3nt: TGTGCCAGCAGCCCTGATGCGGGAGGGCCCAGGGATACGCAGTATTTT
abundance: .; j_gene: TRBJ2-3; len: 14; v_gene: TRBV10-3; d_gene: .; CDR3aa: CAISDGFVTDTQYF; CDR3nt: TGTGCCATCAGTGACGGGTTTGTGACAGATACGCAGTATTTT
abundance: .; j_gene: TRBJ1-4; len: 13; v_gene: TRBV7-9; d_gene: .; CDR3aa: CASSWGGPDSLFF; CDR3nt: TGTGCCAGCAGCTGGGGGGGGCCAGATTCGCTGTTTTTT
abundance: .; j_gene: TRBJ2-2; len: 16; v_gene: TRBV7-8; d_gene: TRBD2; CDR3aa: CASSSRPSGSSGELFF; CDR3nt: TGTGCCAGCAGCTCCCGTCCTAGCGGGAGTTCCGGGGAGCTGTTTTTT
abundance: .; j_gene: TRBJ2-3; len: 15; v_gene: TRBV5-4; d_gene: TRBD2; CDR3aa: CASSHKREGQDTQYF; CDR3nt: TGTGCCAGCAGCCATAAGCGGGAGGGCCAAGATACGCAGTATTTT
abundance: .; j_gene: TRBJ2-5; len: 16; v_gene: TRBV2; d_gene: TRBD2; CDR3aa: CASSASLAGVRVTQYF; CDR3nt: TGTGCCAGCAGTGCGTCACTAGCGGGAGTGCGGGTGACCCAGTACTTC
abundance: once; j_gene: TRBJ1-5; len: 15; v_gene: TRBV6-1; d_gene: TRBD1; CDR3aa: CATAGQGLRNQPQHF; CDR3nt: TGTGCCACCGCGGGACAGGGGTTGCGCAATCAGCCCCAGCATTTT
abundance: .; j_gene: TRBJ2-1; len: 14; v_gene: TRBV5-1; d_gene: TRBD1; CDR3aa: CASSFAPQGNEQFF; CDR3nt: TGCGCCAGCAGCTTCGCTCCACAGGGGAATGAGCAGTTCTTC
abundance: .; j_gene: TRBJ2-1; len: 16; v_gene: TRBV19; d_gene: TRBD2; CDR3aa: CASSSLAGTRNNEQFF; CDR3nt: TGTGCCAGTAGTTCCCTAGCGGGAACACGGAACAATGAGCAGTTCTTC
abundance: few; j_gene: TRBJ2-1; len: 16; v_gene: TRBV4-2; d_gene: TRBD2; CDR3aa: CASSHLAGESYNEQFF; CDR3nt: TGTGCCAGCAGCCACCTAGCGGGAGAGTCCTACAATGAGCAGTTCTTC
abundance: many; j_gene: TRBJ2-1; len: 15; v_gene: TRBV5-1; d_gene: TRBD2; CDR3aa: CASSLASGGYNEQFF; CDR3nt: TGCGCCAGCAGCTTGGCTAGCGGGGGTTACAATGAGCAGTTCTTC